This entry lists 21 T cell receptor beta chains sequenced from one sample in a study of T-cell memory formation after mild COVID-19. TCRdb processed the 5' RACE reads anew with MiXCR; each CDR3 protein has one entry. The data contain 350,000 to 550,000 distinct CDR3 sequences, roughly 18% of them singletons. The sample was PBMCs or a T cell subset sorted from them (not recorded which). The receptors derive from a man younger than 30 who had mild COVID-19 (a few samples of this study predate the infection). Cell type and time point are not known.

CDR3 nucleotide sequence: TGTGCCAGCAGTATCAAGCGGGACCAAGAGACCCAGTACTTC. It encodes CASSIKRDQETQYF. The chain combines TRBV27 with TRBJ2-5, with a possible D match to TRBD2 (6 bases). This CDR3 has 14 amino acids. V was cut by 5 bases and J by 0 bases, with 10 bases left in between. Germline V lookup: CDR1 MNHEY, CDR2 SMNVEV (reference sequence).

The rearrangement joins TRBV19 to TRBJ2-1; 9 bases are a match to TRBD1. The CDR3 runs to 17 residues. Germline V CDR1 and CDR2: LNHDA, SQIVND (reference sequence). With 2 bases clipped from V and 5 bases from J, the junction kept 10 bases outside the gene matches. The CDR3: CASSIPTPRQGDNEQFF. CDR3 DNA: TGTGCCAGTAGTATACCAACCCCCAGACAGGGGGACAATGAGCAGTTCTTC.

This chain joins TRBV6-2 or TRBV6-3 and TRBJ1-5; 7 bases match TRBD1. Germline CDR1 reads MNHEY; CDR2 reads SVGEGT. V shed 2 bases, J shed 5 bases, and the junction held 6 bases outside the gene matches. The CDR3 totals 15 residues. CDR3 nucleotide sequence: TGTGCCAGCAGTTACAGGGCAGGGGGGGATCAGCCCCAGCATTTT. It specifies CASSYRAGGDQPQHF.

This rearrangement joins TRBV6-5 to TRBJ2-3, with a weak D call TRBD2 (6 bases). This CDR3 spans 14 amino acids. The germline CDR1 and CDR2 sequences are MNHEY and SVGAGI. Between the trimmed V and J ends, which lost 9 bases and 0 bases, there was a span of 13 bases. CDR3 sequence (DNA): TGTGCCAGTCAGAGCGGGCGAAGCACAGATACGCAGTATTTT. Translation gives CASQSGRSTDTQYF.

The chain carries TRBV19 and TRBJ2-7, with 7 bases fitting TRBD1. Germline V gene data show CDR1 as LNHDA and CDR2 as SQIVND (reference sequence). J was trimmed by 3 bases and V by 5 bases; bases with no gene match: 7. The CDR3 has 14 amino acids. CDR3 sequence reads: CASSPGQLIYEQYF. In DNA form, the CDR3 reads TGTGCCAGTAGTCCGGGACAGCTTATCTACGAGCAGTACTTC. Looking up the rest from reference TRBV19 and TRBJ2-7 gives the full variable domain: DGGITQSPKYLFRKEGQNVTLSCEQNLNHDAMYWYRQDPGQGLRLIYYSQIVNDFQKGDIAEGYSVSREKKESFPLTVTSAQKNPTAFYLCASSPGQLIYEQYFGPGTRLTVT.

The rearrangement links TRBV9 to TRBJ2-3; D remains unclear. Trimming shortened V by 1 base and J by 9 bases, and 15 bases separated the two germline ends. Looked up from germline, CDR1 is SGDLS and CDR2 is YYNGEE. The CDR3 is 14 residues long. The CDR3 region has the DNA TGTGCCAGCAGCGTATTTCCCAGCGCGGACACGCAGTATTTT. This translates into CASSVFPSADTQYF. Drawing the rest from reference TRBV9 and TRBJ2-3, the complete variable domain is DSGVTQTPKHLITATGQRVTLRCSPRSGDLSVYWYQQSLDQGLQFLIQYYNGEERAKGNILERFSAQQFPDLHSELNLSSLELGDSALYFCASSVFPSADTQYFGPGTRLTVL.

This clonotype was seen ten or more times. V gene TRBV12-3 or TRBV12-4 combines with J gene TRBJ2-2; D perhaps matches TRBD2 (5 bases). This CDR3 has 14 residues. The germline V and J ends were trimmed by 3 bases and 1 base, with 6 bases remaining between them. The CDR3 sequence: CASSFGLNTGELFF. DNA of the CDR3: TGTGCCAGCAGTTTCGGACTGAACACCGGGGAGCTGTTTTTT.

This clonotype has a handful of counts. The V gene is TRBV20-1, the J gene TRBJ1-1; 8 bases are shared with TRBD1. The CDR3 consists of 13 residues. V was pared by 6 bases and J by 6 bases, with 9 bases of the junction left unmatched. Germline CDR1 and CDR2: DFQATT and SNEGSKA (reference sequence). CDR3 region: CSAPTGVSPEAFF. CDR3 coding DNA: TGCAGTGCCCCGACAGGGGTGAGCCCTGAAGCTTTCTTT.

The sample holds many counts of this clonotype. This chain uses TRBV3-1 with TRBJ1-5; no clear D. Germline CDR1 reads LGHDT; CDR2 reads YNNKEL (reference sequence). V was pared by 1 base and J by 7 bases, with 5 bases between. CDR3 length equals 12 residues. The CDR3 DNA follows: TGTGCCAGCAGCCAAGGGGCACAGCCCCAGCATTTT. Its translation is CASSQGAQPQHF.

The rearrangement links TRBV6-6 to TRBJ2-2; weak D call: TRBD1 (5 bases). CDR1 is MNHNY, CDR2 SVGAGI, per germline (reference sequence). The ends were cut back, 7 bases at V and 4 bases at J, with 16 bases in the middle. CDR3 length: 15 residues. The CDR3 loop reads CASTPRARATGELFF. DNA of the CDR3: TGTGCCAGCACCCCAAGGGCCAGGGCCACCGGGGAGCTGTTTTTT.

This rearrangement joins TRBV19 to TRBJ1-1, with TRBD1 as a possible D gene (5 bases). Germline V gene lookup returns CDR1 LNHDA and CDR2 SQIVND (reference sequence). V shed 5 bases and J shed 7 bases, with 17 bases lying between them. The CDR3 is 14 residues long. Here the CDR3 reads CASSFTPSGGEAFF. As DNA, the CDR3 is TGTGCCAGTAGTTTTACCCCTTCGGGGGGTGAAGCTTTCTTT.

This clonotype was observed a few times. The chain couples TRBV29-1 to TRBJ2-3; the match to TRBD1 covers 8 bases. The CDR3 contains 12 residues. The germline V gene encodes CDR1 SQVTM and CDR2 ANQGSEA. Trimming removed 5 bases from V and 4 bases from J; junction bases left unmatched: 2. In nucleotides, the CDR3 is TGCAGCGTTCAGGGGGCATCAGATACGCAGTATTTT. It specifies CSVQGASDTQYF.

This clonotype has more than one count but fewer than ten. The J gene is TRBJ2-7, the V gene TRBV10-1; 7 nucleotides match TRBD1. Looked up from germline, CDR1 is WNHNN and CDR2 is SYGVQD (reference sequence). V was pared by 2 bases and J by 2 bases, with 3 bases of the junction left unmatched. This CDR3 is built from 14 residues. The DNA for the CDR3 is TGCGCCAGCAGTGAGGGGACAGCCGCCTACGAGCAGTACTTC. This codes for CASSEGTAAYEQYF.

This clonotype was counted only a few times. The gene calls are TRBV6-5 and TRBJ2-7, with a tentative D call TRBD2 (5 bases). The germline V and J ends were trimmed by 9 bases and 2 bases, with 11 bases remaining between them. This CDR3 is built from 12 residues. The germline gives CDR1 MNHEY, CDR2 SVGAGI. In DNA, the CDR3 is TGTGCCAGTGGAGGCGGGCCCTACGAGCAGTACGTC. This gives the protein CASGGGPYEQYV.

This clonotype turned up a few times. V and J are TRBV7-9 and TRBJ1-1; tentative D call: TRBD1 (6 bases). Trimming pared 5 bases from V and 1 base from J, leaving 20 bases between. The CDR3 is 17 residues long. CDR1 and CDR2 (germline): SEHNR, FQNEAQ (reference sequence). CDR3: CASSLTPGVYGNTEAFF. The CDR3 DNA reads TGTGCCAGCAGCCTAACTCCAGGGGTCTACGGGAACACTGAAGCTTTCTTT.

The CDR3 reads CASSGTWDWSGGEQFF. CDR3 DNA: TGTGCCAGCAGCGGAACCTGGGACTGGTCTGGGGGTGAGCAGTTCTTC. J is TRBJ2-1 and V is TRBV2; a weak D match, TRBD2 (6 bases). CDR1 and CDR2 (germline): SNHLY, FYNNEI. Trimming cost V 6 bases and J 9 bases, with 24 bases left between them. This CDR3 comprises 16 residues.

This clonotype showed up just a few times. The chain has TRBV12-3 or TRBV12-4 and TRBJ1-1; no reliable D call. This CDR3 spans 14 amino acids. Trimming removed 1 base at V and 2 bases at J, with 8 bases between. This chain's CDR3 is CASSLVQSNTEAFF. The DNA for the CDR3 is TGTGCCAGCAGTTTAGTGCAGAGCAACACTGAAGCTTTCTTT.

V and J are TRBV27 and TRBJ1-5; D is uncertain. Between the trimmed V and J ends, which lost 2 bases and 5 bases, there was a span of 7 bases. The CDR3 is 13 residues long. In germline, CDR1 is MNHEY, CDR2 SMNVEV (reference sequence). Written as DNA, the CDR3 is TGTGCCAGCAGTTTAATTCCCGATCAGCCCCAGCATTTT. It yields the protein CASSLIPDQPQHF.

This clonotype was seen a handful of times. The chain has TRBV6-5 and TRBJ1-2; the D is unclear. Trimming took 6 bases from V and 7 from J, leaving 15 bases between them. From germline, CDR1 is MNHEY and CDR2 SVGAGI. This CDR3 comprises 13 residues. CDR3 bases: TGTGCCAGCAGCTACGGTAACATGGGTGGCTACACCTTC. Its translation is CASSYGNMGGYTF.

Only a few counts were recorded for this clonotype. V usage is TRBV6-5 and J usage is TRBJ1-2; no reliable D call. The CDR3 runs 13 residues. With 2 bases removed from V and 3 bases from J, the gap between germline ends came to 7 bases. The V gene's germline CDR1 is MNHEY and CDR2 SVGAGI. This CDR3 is CASSYGPDYGYTF. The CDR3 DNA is TGTGCCAGCAGTTACGGGCCAGACTATGGCTACACCTTC.

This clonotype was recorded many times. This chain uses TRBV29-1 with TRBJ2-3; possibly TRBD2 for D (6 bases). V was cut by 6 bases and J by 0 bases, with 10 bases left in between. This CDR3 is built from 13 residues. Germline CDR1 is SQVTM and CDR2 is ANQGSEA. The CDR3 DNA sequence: TGCAGCGTGTCGGGGAGGAGCACAGATACGCAGTATTTT. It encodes CSVSGRSTDTQYF.